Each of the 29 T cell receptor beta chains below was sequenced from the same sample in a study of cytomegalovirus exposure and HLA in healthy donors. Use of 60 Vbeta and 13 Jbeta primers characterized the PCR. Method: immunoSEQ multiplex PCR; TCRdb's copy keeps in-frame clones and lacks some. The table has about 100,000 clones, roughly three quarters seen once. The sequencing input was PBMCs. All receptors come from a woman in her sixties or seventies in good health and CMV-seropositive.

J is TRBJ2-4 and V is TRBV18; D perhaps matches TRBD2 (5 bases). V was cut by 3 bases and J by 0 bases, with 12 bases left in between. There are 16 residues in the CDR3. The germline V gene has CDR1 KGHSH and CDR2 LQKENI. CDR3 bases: TGTGCCAGCTCACCCCCGAGCGGACTAGCCAAAAACATTCAGTACTTC. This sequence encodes CASSPPSGLAKNIQYF.

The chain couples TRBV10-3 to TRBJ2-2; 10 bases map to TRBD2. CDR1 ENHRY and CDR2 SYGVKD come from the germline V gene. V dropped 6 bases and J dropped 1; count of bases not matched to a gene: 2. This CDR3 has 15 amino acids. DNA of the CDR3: TGTGCCATCAGAACTAGCGGGGTGAACACCGGGGAGCTGTTTTTT. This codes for CAIRTSGVNTGELFF.

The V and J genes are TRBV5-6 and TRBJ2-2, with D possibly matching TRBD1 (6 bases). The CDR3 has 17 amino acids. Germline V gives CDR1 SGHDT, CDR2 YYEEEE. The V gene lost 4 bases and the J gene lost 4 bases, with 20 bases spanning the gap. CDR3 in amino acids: CASSPGSTGSVTGELFF. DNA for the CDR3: TGTGCCAGCAGCCCAGGGTCCACAGGGTCGGTCACCGGGGAGCTGTTTTTT.

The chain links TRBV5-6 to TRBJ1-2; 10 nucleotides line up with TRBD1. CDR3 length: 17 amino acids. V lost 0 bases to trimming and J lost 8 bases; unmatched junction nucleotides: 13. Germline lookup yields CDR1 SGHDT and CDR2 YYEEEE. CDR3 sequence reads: CASSLGVSRDRGLGYTF. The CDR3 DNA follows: TGTGCCAGCAGCTTGGGAGTATCCCGGGACAGGGGTTTAGGCTACACCTTC.

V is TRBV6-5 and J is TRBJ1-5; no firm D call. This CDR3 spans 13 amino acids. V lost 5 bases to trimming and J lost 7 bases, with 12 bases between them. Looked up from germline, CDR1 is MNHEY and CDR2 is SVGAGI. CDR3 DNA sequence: TGTGCCAGCAGTGAAGCGTATAGGCAGCCCCAGCATTTT. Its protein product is CASSEAYRQPQHF.

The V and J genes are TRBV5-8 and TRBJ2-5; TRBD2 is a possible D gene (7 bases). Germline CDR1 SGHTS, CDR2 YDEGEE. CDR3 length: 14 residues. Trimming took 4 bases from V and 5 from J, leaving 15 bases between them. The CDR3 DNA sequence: TGTGCCAGCAGCGGCGGGGGCCGGGGGGAGACCCAGTACTTC. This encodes CASSGGGRGETQYF.

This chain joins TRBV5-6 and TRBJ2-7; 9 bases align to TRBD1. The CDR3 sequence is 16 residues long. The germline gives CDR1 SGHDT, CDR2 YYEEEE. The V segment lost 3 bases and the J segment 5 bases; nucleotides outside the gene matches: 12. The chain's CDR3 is CASSWGLGQGTHEQYF. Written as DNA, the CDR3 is TGTGCCAGCAGCTGGGGTTTGGGACAGGGTACCCACGAGCAGTACTTC.

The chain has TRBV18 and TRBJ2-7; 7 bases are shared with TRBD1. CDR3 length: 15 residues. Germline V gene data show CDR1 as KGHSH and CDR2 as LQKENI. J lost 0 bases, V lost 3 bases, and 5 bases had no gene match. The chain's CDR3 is CASSPGTGASYEQYF. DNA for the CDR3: TGTGCCAGCTCACCCGGTACAGGGGCCTCCTACGAGCAGTACTTC.

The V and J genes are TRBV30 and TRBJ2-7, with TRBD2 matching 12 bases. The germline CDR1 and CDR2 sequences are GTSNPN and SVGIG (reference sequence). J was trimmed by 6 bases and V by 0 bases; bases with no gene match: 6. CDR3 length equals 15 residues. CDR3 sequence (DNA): TGTGCCTGGAGTGTACTACGACTAGCGGGAGTCGAGCAGTACTTC. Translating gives CAWSVLRLAGVEQYF. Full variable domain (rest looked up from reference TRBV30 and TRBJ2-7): SQTIHQWPATLVQPVGSPLSLECTVEGTSNPNLYWYRQAAGRGLQLLFYSVGIGQISSEVPQNLSASRPQDRQFILSSKKLLLSDSGFYLCAWSVLRLAGVEQYFGPGTRLTVT.

CDR3 amino acids: CASSDVLGLAGRRGYNEQFF. CDR3 coding DNA: TGCGCCAGCAGTGATGTCCTAGGACTAGCGGGACGCCGTGGCTACAATGAGCAGTTCTTC. V gene TRBV10-1 combines with J gene TRBJ2-1; TRBD2 matches at 12 bases. The CDR3 is 20 amino acids. Germline CDR1 WNHNN, CDR2 SYGVQD (reference sequence). V gave up 3 bases and J gave up 3 bases; unmatched junction bases: 15.

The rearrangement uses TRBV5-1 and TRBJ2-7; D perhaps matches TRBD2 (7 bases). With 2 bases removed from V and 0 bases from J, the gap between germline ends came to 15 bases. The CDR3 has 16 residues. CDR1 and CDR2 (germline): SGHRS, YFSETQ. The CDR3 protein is CASSFPGGRSSYEQYF. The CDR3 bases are TGCGCCAGCAGCTTCCCGGGGGGCAGGAGCTCCTACGAGCAGTACTTC.

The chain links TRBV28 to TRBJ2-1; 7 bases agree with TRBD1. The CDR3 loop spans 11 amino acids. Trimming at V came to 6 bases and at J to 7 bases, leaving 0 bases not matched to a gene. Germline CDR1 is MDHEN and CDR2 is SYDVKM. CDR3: CASSRGNEQFF. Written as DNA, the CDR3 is TGTGCCAGCAGCAGGGGGAATGAGCAGTTCTTC.

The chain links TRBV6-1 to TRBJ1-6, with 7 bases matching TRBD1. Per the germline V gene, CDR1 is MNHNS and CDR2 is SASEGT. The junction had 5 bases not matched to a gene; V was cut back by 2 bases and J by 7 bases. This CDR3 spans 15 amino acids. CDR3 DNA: TGTGCCAGCAGTGAACTAGACAGGGCCAATTCACCCCTCCACTTT. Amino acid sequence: CASSELDRANSPLHF.

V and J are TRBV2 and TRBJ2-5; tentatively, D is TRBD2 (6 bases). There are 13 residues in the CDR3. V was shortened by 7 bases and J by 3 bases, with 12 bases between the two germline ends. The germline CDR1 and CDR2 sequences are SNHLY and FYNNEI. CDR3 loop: CASIRDLKETQYF. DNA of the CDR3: TGTGCCAGCATCCGGGACTTGAAAGAGACCCAGTACTTC.

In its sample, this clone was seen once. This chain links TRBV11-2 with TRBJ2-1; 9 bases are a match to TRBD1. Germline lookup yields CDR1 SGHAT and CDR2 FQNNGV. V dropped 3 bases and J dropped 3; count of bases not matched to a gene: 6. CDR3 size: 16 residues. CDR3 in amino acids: CASSFGTGMNYNEQFF. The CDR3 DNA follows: TGTGCCAGCAGCTTTGGGACAGGGATGAACTACAATGAGCAGTTCTTC.

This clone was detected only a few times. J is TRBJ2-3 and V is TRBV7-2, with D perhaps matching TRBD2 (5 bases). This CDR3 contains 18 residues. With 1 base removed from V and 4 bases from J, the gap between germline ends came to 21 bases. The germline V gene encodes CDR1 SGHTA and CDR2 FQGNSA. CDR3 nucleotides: TGTGCCAGCAGCTTAGGAACGAGACTACTTAAGCTACCAGATACGCAGTATTTT. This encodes CASSLGTRLLKLPDTQYF.

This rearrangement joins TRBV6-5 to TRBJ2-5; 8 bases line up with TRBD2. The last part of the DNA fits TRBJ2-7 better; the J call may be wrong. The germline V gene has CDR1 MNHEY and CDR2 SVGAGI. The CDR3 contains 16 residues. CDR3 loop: CASSSYSGTNPYEQYF. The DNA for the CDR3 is TGTGCCAGCAGTTCTTATAGCGGGACCAATCCCTACGAGCAGTACTTC.

CDR3 sequence (DNA): TGTGCCAGCAGCGCGGGGTCGGGCACTGAAGCTTTCTTT. Protein sequence: CASSAGSGTEAFF. The chain carries TRBV9 and TRBJ1-1; D unresolved. The V gene lost 3 bases and the J gene lost 4 bases, with 10 bases spanning the gap. Germline lookup yields CDR1 SGDLS and CDR2 YYNGEE. The CDR3 runs to 13 residues. The variable domain in full, with the rest retrieved from reference TRBV9 and TRBJ1-1, is DSGVTQTPKHLITATGQRVTLRCSPRSGDLSVYWYQQSLDQGLQFLIQYYNGEERAKGNILERFSAQQFPDLHSELNLSSLELGDSALYFCASSAGSGTEAFFGQGTRLTVV.

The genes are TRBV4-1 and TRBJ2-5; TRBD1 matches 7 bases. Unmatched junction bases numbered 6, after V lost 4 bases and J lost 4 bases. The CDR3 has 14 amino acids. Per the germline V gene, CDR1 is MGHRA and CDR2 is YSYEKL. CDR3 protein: CASSPGTAIETQYF. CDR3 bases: TGCGCCAGCAGCCCCGGGACAGCGATAGAGACCCAGTACTTC.

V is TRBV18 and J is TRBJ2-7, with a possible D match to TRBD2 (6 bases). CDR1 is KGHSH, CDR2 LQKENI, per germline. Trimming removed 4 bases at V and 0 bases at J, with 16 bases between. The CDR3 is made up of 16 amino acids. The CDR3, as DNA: TGTGCCAGCTCACTACTTTGGGACTCGAGCTCCTACGAGCAGTACTTC. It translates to CASSLLWDSSSYEQYF.

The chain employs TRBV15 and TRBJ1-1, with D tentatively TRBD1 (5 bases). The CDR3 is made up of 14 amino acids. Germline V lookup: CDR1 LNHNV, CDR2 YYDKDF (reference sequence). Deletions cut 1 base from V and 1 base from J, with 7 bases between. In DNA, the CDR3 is TGTGCCACCAGCAGAGGCGGGGGGAACACTGAAGCTTTCTTT. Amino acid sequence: CATSRGGGNTEAFF. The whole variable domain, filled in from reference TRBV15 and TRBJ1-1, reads DAMVIQNPRYQVTQFGKPVTLSCSQTLNHNVMYWYQQKSSQAPKLLFHYYDKDFNNEADTPDNFQSRRPNTSFCFLDIRSPGLGDTAMYLCATSRGGGNTEAFFGQGTRLTVV.

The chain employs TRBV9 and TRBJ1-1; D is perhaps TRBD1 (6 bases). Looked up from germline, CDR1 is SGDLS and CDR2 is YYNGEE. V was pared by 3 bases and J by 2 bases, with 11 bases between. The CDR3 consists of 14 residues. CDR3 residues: CASSAGTLNTEAFF. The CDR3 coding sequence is TGTGCCAGCAGCGCCGGGACACTAAACACTGAAGCTTTCTTT.

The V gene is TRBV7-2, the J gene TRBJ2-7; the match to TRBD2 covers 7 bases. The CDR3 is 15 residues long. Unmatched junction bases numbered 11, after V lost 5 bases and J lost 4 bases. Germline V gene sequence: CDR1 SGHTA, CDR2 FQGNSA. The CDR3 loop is CASSPGYSGKYEQYF. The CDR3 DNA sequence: TGTGCCAGCAGCCCTGGGTACAGCGGGAAGTACGAGCAGTACTTC.

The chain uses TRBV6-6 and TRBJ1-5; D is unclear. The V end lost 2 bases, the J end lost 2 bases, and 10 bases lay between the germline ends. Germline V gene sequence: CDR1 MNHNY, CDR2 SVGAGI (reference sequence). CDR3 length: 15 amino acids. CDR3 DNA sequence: TGTGCCAGCAGTTACCAACTGGTAGGCAATCAGCCCCAGCATTTT. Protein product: CASSYQLVGNQPQHF.

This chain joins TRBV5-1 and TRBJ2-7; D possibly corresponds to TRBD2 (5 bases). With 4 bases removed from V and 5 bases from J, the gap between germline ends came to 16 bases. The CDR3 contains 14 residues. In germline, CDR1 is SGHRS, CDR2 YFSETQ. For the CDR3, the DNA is TGCGCCAGCAGCAGAGGGTTCGGGATCCACGAGCAGTACTTC. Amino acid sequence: CASSRGFGIHEQYF.

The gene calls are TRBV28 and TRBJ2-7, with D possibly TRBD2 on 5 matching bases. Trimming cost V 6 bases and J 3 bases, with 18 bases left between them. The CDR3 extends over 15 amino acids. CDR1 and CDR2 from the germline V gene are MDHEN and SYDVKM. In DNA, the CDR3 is TGTGCCAGCAGCCCCGGAGGAGGCCCAGACTACGAGCAGTACTTC. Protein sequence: CASSPGGGPDYEQYF.

The CDR3 here is CASSSGTESEKLFF. The CDR3 region has the DNA TGTGCCAGCAGCTCGGGGACAGAAAGTGAAAAACTGTTTTTT. The chain links TRBV28 to TRBJ1-4; TRBD1 aligns across 7 bases. The CDR3 runs 14 residues. Looked up from germline, CDR1 is MDHEN and CDR2 is SYDVKM. Trimming took 6 bases from V and 7 from J; bases not matched to a gene: 8.

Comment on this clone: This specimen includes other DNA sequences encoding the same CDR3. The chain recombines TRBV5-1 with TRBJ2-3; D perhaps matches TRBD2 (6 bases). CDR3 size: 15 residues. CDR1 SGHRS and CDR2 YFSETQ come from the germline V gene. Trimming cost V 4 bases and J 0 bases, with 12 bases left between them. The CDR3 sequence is CASSPWGDSTDTQYF. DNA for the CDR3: TGCGCCAGCAGCCCTTGGGGGGATAGCACAGATACGCAGTATTTT. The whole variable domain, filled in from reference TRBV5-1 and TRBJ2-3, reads KAGVTQTPRYLIKTRGQQVTLSCSPISGHRSVSWYQQTPGQGLQFLFEYFSETQRNKGNFPGRFSGRQFSNSRSEMNVSTLELGDSALYLCASSPWGDSTDTQYFGPGTRLTVL.

The CDR3 is CASSLLADNEQFF. CDR3 DNA sequence: TGTGCCAGCTCACTTCTAGCGGACAATGAGCAGTTCTTC. This chain links TRBV18 with TRBJ2-1; 7 nucleotides align to TRBD2. V shed 4 bases, J shed 5 bases, and the junction held 2 bases outside the gene matches. Germline V gives CDR1 KGHSH, CDR2 LQKENI. The CDR3 is 13 amino acids.